The clone carrying this TCR beta chain was counted at least ten times. This sample was taken from a study of blood T cells in healthy people across ages. The CDR3 runs 14 residues. Looked up from germline, CDR1 is MNHNY and CDR2 is SVGAGI (reference sequence). The ends were cut back, 0 bases at V and 5 bases at J, with 11 bases in the middle. With a J-beta primer mix and a sample-barcoded 5' primer, a second PCR ran about 6 to 11 cycles. Every cDNA molecule carried a tag from a template-switch adaptor bearing 12 random nucleotides. TCRdb reprocessed the 5' RACE reads with MiXCR, giving one entry per CDR3 protein. The top ten hold over 20% of the sample, which has about 970,000 distinct CDR3 sequences, just over 50% seen once.

The sequence came from a woman aged 55-75 years in good health. The sample comprised blood. The chain uses TRBV6-6 and TRBJ2-7; D perhaps matches TRBD1 (5 bases). Written as DNA, the CDR3 is TGTGCCAGCAGTTACTCGGGCAGGGTTCACGAGCAGTACTTC. This sequence encodes CASSYSGRVHEQYF.